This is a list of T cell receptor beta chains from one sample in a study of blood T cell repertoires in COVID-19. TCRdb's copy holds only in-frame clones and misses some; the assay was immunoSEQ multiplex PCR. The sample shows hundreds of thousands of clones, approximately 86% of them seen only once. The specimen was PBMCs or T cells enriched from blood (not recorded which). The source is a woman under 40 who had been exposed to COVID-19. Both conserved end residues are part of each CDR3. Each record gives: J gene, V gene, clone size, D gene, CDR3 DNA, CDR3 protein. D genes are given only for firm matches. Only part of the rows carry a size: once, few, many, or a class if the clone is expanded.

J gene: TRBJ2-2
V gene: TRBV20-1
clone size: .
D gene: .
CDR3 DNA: TGCAGTGCTAGTGGAGGGTTCACCGGGGAGCTGTTTTTT
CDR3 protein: CSASGGFTGELFF

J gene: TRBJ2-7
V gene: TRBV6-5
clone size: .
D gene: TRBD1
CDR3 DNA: TGTGCCAGCCTAACCGACAGGGTTTGGGAGCAGTACTTC
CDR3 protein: CASLTDRVWEQYF

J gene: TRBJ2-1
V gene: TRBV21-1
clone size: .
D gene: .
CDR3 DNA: TGTGCCAGCAGCATATTAGCGGGCGGTCCCTACAATGAGCAGTTCTTC
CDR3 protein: CASSILAGGPYNEQFF

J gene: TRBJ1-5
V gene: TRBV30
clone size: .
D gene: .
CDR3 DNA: TGTGCCTGGAGTACCACAGGAAATCAGCCCCAGCATTTT
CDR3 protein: CAWSTTGNQPQHF

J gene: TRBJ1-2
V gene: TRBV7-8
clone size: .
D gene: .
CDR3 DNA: TGTGCCAGCAGCCCCGGGACATCTCGCTACACCTTC
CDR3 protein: CASSPGTSRYTF

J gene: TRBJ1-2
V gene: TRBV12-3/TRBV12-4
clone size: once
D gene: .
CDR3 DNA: TGTGCCAGCAGTTTCACGGTCTATGGCTACACCTTC
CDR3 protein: CASSFTVYGYTF

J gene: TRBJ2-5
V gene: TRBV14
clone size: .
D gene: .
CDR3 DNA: TGTGCCAGCAGCCCCACCGGGGGAGTCGAGGAGACCCAGTACTTC
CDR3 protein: CASSPTGGVEETQYF

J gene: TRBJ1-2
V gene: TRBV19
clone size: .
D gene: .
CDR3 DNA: TGTGCCAGTAGGCACAGGGACCATCGGGGGGACTATGGCTACACCTTC
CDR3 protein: CASRHRDHRGDYGYTF

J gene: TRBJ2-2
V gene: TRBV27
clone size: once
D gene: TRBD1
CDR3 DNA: TGTGCCAGCAGTCCGAACAGGGGGTTGAACACCGGGGAGCTGTTTTTT
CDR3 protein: CASSPNRGLNTGELFF

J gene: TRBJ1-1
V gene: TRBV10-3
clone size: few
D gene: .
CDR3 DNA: TGTGCCATCAGTGACTCCGGGACATTGAACACTGAAGCTTTCTTT
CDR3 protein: CAISDSGTLNTEAFF

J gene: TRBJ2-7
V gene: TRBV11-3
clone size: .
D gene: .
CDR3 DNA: TGTGCCAGCAGCTCTACAGGCGGGAAGGAGCAGTACTTC
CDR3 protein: CASSSTGGKEQYF

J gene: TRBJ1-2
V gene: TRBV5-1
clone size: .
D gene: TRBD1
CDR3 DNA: TGCGCCAGCAGCTTTGGACAGGGGAACTATGGCTACACCTTC
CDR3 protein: CASSFGQGNYGYTF

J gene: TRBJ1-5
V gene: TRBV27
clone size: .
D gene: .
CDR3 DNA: TGTGCCAGCAGTTTAGACAGCTATAGCAATCAGCCCCAGCATTTT
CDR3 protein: CASSLDSYSNQPQHF

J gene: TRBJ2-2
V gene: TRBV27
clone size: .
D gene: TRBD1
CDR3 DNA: TGTGCCAGCACCTCCGGGGGGACAGGGATCACCGGGGAGCTGTTTTTT
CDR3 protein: CASTSGGTGITGELFF